A selection of T cell receptor beta chains follows, all from one sample in a study of blood T cell repertoires in COVID-19. Method: immunoSEQ multiplex PCR; TCRdb's copy keeps in-frame clones and lacks some. Of approximately 410,000 clones in the sample, 75% to 90% were seen once. Sequenced sample: peripheral blood. These receptors originate from a woman aged 25 to 39 with active or convalescent COVID-19. Each CDR3 is given with its conserved first and last residue. D genes are given only for firm matches. The listing skips clone size in some rows; elsewhere it reads once, few, many or a size class.

j_gene | len | v_gene | abundance | d_gene | CDR3aa | CDR3nt
TRBJ2-3 | 13 | TRBV24-1 | . | TRBD2 | CATGLAGIDTQYF | TGTGCCACGGGACTAGCGGGAATAGATACGCAGTATTTT
TRBJ2-5 | 13 | TRBV5-1 | . | . | CASSILFTETQYF | TGCGCCAGCAGCATACTCTTTACAGAGACCCAGTACTTC
TRBJ1-1 | 14 | TRBV14 | few | . | CASSQQRGGTEAFF | TGTGCCAGCAGCCAACAACGGGGGGGTACTGAAGCTTTCTTT
TRBJ2-7 | 14 | TRBV2 | . | . | CASRLGGGGYEQYF | TGTGCCAGCAGGTTAGGGGGGGGAGGCTACGAGCAGTACTTC
TRBJ2-6 | 17 | TRBV27 | . | . | CASNPGSTISGANVLTF | TGTGCCAGCAATCCCGGGTCAACAATCTCTGGGGCCAACGTCCTGACTTTC
TRBJ2-5 | 15 | TRBV10-3 | once | TRBD1 | CAISPPGQGGETQYF | TGTGCCATCAGCCCGCCGGGACAGGGAGGTGAGACCCAGTACTTC
TRBJ1-1 | 15 | TRBV5-4 | . | TRBD1 | CASSPTGTGVIEAFF | TGTGCCAGCAGCCCCACCGGGACAGGGGTTATTGAAGCTTTCTTT
TRBJ1-4 | 14 | TRBV6-5 | . | TRBD1 | CASSTGTGGEKLFF | TGTGCCAGCAGCACCGGGACAGGGGGGGAAAAACTGTTTTTT
TRBJ2-5 | 14 | TRBV25-1 | . | TRBD2 | CASNSGGAKETQYF | TGTGCCAGCAATAGCGGGGGGGCTAAAGAGACCCAGTACTTC
TRBJ2-1 | 12 | TRBV29-1 | . | . | CSVERLANEQFF | TGCAGCGTTGAACGGCTAGCCAATGAGCAGTTCTTC
TRBJ1-5 | 14 | TRBV4-2 | . | . | CASSQDYSNQPQHF | TGTGCCAGCAGCCAAGACTATAGCAATCAGCCCCAGCATTTT
TRBJ1-1 | 13 | TRBV5-1 | . | . | CASTVGDNTEAFF | TGCGCCAGCACGGTAGGGGATAACACTGAAGCTTTCTTT
TRBJ1-1 | 15 | TRBV12-2 | . | . | CASRLAGVGNTEAFF | TGTGCAAGTCGCTTAGCCGGGGTCGGGAACACTGAAGCTTTCTTT
TRBJ2-1 | 18 | TRBV6-2/TRBV6-3 | once | TRBD2 | CASSFPIGGAPSHNEQFF | TGTGCCAGCAGTTTTCCTATCGGGGGGGCCCCGAGCCACAATGAGCAGTTCTTC
TRBJ2-7 | 15 | TRBV2 | . | . | CASSLKQGLVHEQYF | TGTGCCAGCAGCTTGAAACAGGGTTTAGTCCACGAGCAGTACTTC
TRBJ1-1 | 14 | TRBV18 | few | . | CASSPTGTGTEAFF | TGTGCCAGCTCACCTACTGGAACAGGGACTGAAGCTTTCTTT
TRBJ2-1 | 16 | TRBV3-1/TRBV3-2 | . | TRBD2 | CASSQDRVAGDNEQFF | TGTGCCAGCAGCCAAGATCGGGTAGCGGGGGACAATGAGCAGTTCTTC
TRBJ1-3 | 16 | TRBV25-1 | few | . | CASSAYGLSSGNTIYF | TGTGCCAGCAGTGCTTACGGACTGTCCTCTGGAAACACCATATATTTT
TRBJ1-6 | 14 | TRBV7-2 | . | . | CASSLSQGNSPLHF | TGTGCCAGCAGCCTGTCGCAGGGAAACTCACCCCTCCACTTT
TRBJ1-5 | 15 | TRBV19 | . | . | CASSIDYRVGQPQHF | TGTGCCAGTAGTATAGATTACCGGGTAGGACAGCCCCAGCATTTT
TRBJ2-5 | 14 | TRBV11-3 | . | . | CASSLDGPQETQYF | TGTGCCAGCAGCCTAGATGGGCCCCAAGAGACCCAGTACTTC
TRBJ1-2 | 16 | TRBV4-1 | . | TRBD1 | CASSQEIGQGAYGYTF | TGCGCCAGCAGCCAAGAGATAGGACAGGGGGCATATGGCTACACCTTC
TRBJ1-5 | 14 | TRBV2 | . | . | CASQGGEPNQPQHF | TGTGCCAGTCAAGGTGGAGAGCCGAATCAGCCCCAGCATTTT
TRBJ2-5 | 17 | TRBV19 | . | TRBD2 | CASSIGSGGLIQETQYF | TGTGCCAGTAGTATAGGGAGCGGGGGGCTTATCCAAGAGACCCAGTACTTC
TRBJ2-5 | 16 | TRBV6-5 | . | TRBD1 | CASSYSTGQGSETQYF | TGTGCCAGCAGTTACTCGACGGGACAGGGGTCGGAGACCCAGTACTTC
TRBJ2-1 | 16 | TRBV10-2 | . | TRBD2 | CASRPGGGQSNNEQFF | TGCGCCAGCAGGCCCGGGGGGGGACAAAGTAACAATGAGCAGTTCTTC
TRBJ1-2 | 14 | TRBV27 | . | TRBD1 | CASSLRDRDYGYTF | TGTGCCAGCAGTTTACGGGACAGGGACTATGGCTACACCTTC
TRBJ1-1 | 13 | TRBV29-1 | . | . | CSALITESNEAFF | TGCAGCGCCCTTATTACAGAATCCAATGAAGCTTTCTTT
TRBJ1-1 | 15 | TRBV18 | . | TRBD1 | CASSPAGTGEYEAFF | TGTGCCAGCTCACCTGCCGGGACAGGAGAGTATGAAGCTTTCTTT
TRBJ1-1 | 14 | TRBV7-9 | once | . | CASSHRDKNTEAFF | TGTGCCAGCAGCCATCGAGACAAGAACACTGAAGCTTTCTTT
TRBJ2-1 | 16 | TRBV1 | . | . | CTSSQGLARNPEEQFF | TGCACCAGCAGCCAAGGACTAGCGAGGAACCCTGAGGAGCAGTTCTTC
TRBJ2-1 | 14 | TRBV30 | . | TRBD2 | CAWNGREYVNEQFF | TGTGCCTGGAACGGGCGGGAGTATGTCAATGAGCAGTTCTTC
TRBJ2-5 | 13 | TRBV30 | . | . | CAWSHPGKGTQYF | TGTGCCTGGAGTCACCCCGGGAAAGGGACCCAGTACTTC
TRBJ2-2 | 14 | TRBV2 | . | . | CASSARLVTGELFF | TGTGCCAGCAGTGCCAGACTAGTTACCGGGGAGCTGTTTTTT
TRBJ1-2 | 16 | TRBV6-2/TRBV6-3 | . | TRBD1 | CASSYPPGQGAHGYTF | TGTGCCAGCAGTTACCCTCCGGGACAGGGGGCTCATGGCTACACCTTC
TRBJ1-5 | 15 | TRBV19 | few | . | CASQSGAGGNQPQHF | TGTGCCAGCCAGTCAGGGGCCGGTGGTAATCAGCCCCAGCATTTT
TRBJ2-1 | 14 | TRBV4-1 | . | TRBD1 | CASRGQGSYNEQFF | TGCGCCAGCAGAGGACAGGGTTCCTACAATGAGCAGTTCTTC
TRBJ2-2 | 17 | TRBV7-2 | . | . | CASSLGLVALGTGELFF | TGTGCCAGCAGCTTAGGGCTGGTAGCGCTGGGCACCGGGGAGCTGTTTTTT
TRBJ1-2 | 14 | TRBV20-1 | . | TRBD1 | CSASDRGLGYGYTF | TGCAGTGCTAGTGACAGGGGGCTCGGTTATGGCTACACCTTC
TRBJ2-2 | 16 | TRBV15 | few | TRBD2 | CATSKDPLAGGGELFF | TGTGCCACCAGCAAAGACCCGCTAGCGGGAGGCGGGGAGCTGTTTTTT
TRBJ1-5 | 13 | TRBV15 | . | . | CATSPISNQPQHF | TGTGCCACCAGCCCTATTAGCAATCAGCCCCAGCATTTT
TRBJ2-2 | 14 | TRBV29-1 | . | TRBD2 | CSTPSGGNTGELFF | TGCAGTACTCCTTCGGGGGGGAACACCGGGGAGCTGTTTTTT
TRBJ2-7 | 15 | TRBV6-1 | few | . | CASSEPDPLRVEQYF | TGTGCCAGCAGTGAACCTGATCCCCTACGCGTTGAGCAGTACTTC
TRBJ1-1 | 11 | TRBV2 | . | . | CASSVNTEAFF | TGTGCCAGCAGTGTAAACACTGAAGCTTTCTTT
TRBJ1-5 | 16 | TRBV7-8 | . | . | CASSILDTNSNQPQHF | TGTGCCAGCAGCATTTTGGACACGAATAGCAATCAGCCCCAGCATTTT
TRBJ1-2 | 18 | TRBV4-1 | . | TRBD1 | CASSQAWTGAKEDYGYTF | TGCGCCAGCAGCCAGGCCTGGACAGGGGCGAAGGAGGACTATGGCTACACCTTC
TRBJ2-2 | 18 | TRBV20-1 | . | . | CSASRLQGSGPNTGELFF | TGCAGTGCTAGTAGGCTACAGGGCAGCGGCCCTAACACCGGGGAGCTGTTTTTT
TRBJ2-1 | 16 | TRBV3-1/TRBV3-2 | . | TRBD2 | CASSPRTSGIHNEQFF | TGTGCCAGCAGCCCCCGGACTAGCGGGATCCACAATGAGCAGTTCTTC
TRBJ1-5 | 17 | TRBV19 | once | TRBD1 | CASSYPGQAYSNQPQHF | TGTGCCAGTAGCTACCCGGGACAGGCGTATAGCAATCAGCCCCAGCATTTT
TRBJ2-6 | 18 | TRBV18 | . | TRBD2 | CASSSAGTTFSGANVLTF | TGTGCCAGCTCAAGCGCCGGGACTACATTTTCTGGGGCCAACGTCCTGACTTTC